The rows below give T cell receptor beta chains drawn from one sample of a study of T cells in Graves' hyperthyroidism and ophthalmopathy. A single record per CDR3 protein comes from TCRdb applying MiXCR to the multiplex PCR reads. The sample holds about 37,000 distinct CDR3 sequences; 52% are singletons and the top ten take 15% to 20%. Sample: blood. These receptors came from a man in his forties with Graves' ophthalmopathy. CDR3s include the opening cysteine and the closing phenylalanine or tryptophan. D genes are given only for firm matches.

CDR3aa: CASIASGRKQYF
d_gene: TRBD2
v_gene: TRBV28
j_gene: TRBJ2-7

CDR3aa: CASSRGQGDNGYTF
d_gene: TRBD1
v_gene: TRBV3-1
j_gene: TRBJ1-2

CDR3aa: CASSWGVTIGETQYF
d_gene: NA
v_gene: TRBV2
j_gene: TRBJ2-5

CDR3aa: CASSVGIAGGKETQYF
d_gene: TRBD2
v_gene: TRBV9
j_gene: TRBJ2-5

CDR3aa: CAISDGVSNSPLHF
d_gene: NA
v_gene: TRBV10-3
j_gene: TRBJ1-6

CDR3aa: CSARYGTVGNTIYF
d_gene: TRBD1
v_gene: TRBV20-1
j_gene: TRBJ1-3

CDR3aa: CASSSAGTGKNIQYF
d_gene: TRBD1
v_gene: TRBV11-2
j_gene: TRBJ2-4

CDR3aa: CASSLERASFHEQFF
d_gene: NA
v_gene: TRBV5-1
j_gene: TRBJ2-1

CDR3aa: CASRQGSQPQHF
d_gene: NA
v_gene: TRBV7-2
j_gene: TRBJ1-5

CDR3aa: CASSREGARSYEQYF
d_gene: TRBD1
v_gene: TRBV5-1
j_gene: TRBJ2-7

CDR3aa: CASNQGQWGQDTQYF
d_gene: TRBD1
v_gene: TRBV19
j_gene: TRBJ2-3

CDR3aa: CSARDGQGAEETQYF
d_gene: TRBD1
v_gene: TRBV20-1
j_gene: TRBJ2-5

CDR3aa: CASSTGQGFSGNTGGLFF
d_gene: TRBD1
v_gene: TRBV6-6
j_gene: TRBJ2-2

CDR3aa: CASSFFAGRGTGELSW
d_gene: NA
v_gene: TRBV12-3/TRBV12-4
j_gene: TRBJ2-2

CDR3aa: CASSLAHGVYEQYF
d_gene: NA
v_gene: TRBV7-8
j_gene: TRBJ2-7

CDR3aa: CASSLSGTGVGNEQFF
d_gene: TRBD1
v_gene: TRBV7-6
j_gene: TRBJ2-1

CDR3aa: CASSYSDRYYGYTF
d_gene: NA
v_gene: TRBV6-5
j_gene: TRBJ1-2

CDR3aa: CASSEARWTGELFF
d_gene: NA
v_gene: TRBV2
j_gene: TRBJ2-2

CDR3aa: CASSLGPGDRRLSYEQYF
d_gene: TRBD1
v_gene: TRBV13
j_gene: TRBJ2-7

CDR3aa: CASSVEYGRYWNERFF
d_gene: NA
v_gene: TRBV9
j_gene: TRBJ2-1

CDR3aa: CATSRDRLAAYNEQFF
d_gene: TRBD2
v_gene: TRBV15
j_gene: TRBJ2-1

CDR3aa: CASSRSGTVKETQYF
d_gene: TRBD1
v_gene: TRBV4-1
j_gene: TRBJ2-5

CDR3aa: CASNGAIGTPLHF
d_gene: NA
v_gene: TRBV7-9
j_gene: TRBJ1-6

CDR3aa: CASSQARGVSSYNSPLHF
d_gene: NA
v_gene: TRBV4-1
j_gene: TRBJ1-6

CDR3aa: CASSYNSGVQGREKLFF
d_gene: NA
v_gene: TRBV7-8
j_gene: TRBJ1-4

CDR3aa: CASSFSTGVGNTIYF
d_gene: TRBD1
v_gene: TRBV7-9
j_gene: TRBJ1-3

CDR3aa: CASSPNNQPQHF
d_gene: NA
v_gene: TRBV6-2/TRBV6-3
j_gene: TRBJ1-5

CDR3aa: CASEEKGTDTQYF
d_gene: NA
v_gene: TRBV7-2
j_gene: TRBJ2-3

CDR3aa: CASSNQGAYQPQHF
d_gene: TRBD1
v_gene: TRBV5-4
j_gene: TRBJ1-5

CDR3aa: CASSSNSIQGPSSGNTIYF
d_gene: TRBD1
v_gene: TRBV7-6
j_gene: TRBJ1-3

CDR3aa: CASLVGSGSYRTGANVLTF
d_gene: TRBD2
v_gene: TRBV11-2
j_gene: TRBJ2-6

CDR3aa: CSAPQGGGADTQYF
d_gene: NA
v_gene: TRBV20-1
j_gene: TRBJ2-3

CDR3aa: CSASQGQGNGYTF
d_gene: TRBD1
v_gene: TRBV20-1
j_gene: TRBJ1-2

CDR3aa: CASRYRMGGSSYEQYF
d_gene: NA
v_gene: TRBV5-5
j_gene: TRBJ2-7

CDR3aa: CASSYSTSNTEAFF
d_gene: NA
v_gene: TRBV6-6
j_gene: TRBJ1-1

CDR3aa: CASSPPATKTYEQYF
d_gene: NA
v_gene: TRBV7-3
j_gene: TRBJ2-7

CDR3aa: CASTIPWGNTIYF
d_gene: NA
v_gene: TRBV12-3/TRBV12-4
j_gene: TRBJ1-3

CDR3aa: CASSSTGTMNTEAFF
d_gene: NA
v_gene: TRBV11-1
j_gene: TRBJ1-1

CDR3aa: CASSSTQGSEAFF
d_gene: NA
v_gene: TRBV7-9
j_gene: TRBJ1-1